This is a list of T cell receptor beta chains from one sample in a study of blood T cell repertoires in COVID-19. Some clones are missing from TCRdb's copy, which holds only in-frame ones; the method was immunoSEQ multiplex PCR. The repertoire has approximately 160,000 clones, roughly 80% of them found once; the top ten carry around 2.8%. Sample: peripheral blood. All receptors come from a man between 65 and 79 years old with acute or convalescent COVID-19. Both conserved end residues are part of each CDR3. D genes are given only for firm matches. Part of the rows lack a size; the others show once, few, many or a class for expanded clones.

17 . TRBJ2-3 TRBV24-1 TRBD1 TGTGCCACCAGTGATTTGCAGGGACAGCCTAGCACAGATACGCAGTATTTT CATSDLQGQPSTDTQYF
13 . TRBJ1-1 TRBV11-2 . TGTGCCAGCAGCTCCGGGGGGGGGCGAAGGGCTTTCTTT CASSSGGGRRAFF
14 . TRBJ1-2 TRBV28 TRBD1 TGTGCCAGCAGTTTCGGACAGGGTACTTATGGCTACACCTTC CASSFGQGTYGYTF
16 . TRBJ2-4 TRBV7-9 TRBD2 TGTGCCAGCAGGTTCGTCGGGGGGGGCCAAGGCTCCATTCAGTACTTC CASRFVGGGQGSIQYF
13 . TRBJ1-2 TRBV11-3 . TGTGCCAGCAGCCCCATGGGAGGCTATGGCTACACCTTC CASSPMGGYGYTF
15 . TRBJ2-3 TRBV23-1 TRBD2 TGCGCCAGCAGTCAGGCGCGGGAGAGCACAGATACGCAGTATTTT CASSQARESTDTQYF
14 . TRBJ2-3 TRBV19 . TGTGCCAGTAGTCCGAGGATATTCGCAGATACGCAGTATTTT CASSPRIFADTQYF
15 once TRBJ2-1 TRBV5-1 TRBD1 TGCGCCAGCAGATGGACAGGCGATACCTACAATGAGCAGTTCTTC CASRWTGDTYNEQFF
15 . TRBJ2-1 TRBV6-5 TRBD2 TGTGCCAGCAGCCGACTAGCGGGGGACTACAATGAGCAGTTCTTC CASSRLAGDYNEQFF
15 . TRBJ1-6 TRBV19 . TGTGCCAGTAACAGCGGGGATATTCTTAATTCACCCCTCCACTTT CASNSGDILNSPLHF
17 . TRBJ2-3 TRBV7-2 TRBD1 TGTGCCAGCAGCTCCCGGACAGGCTGGGGGTACACAGATACGCAGTATTTT CASSSRTGWGYTDTQYF
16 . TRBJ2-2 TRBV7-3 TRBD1 TGTGCCAGCAGCCCTGCAGGGGGATTCCAAACCGGGGAGCTGTTTTTT CASSPAGGFQTGELFF
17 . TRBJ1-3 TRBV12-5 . TGTGCTAGTGGTTACCGGGACACCTACTTCTCTGGAAACACCATATATTTT CASGYRDTYFSGNTIYF
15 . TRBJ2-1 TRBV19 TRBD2 TGTGCCAGTGCAACTAGCGGGCAAGCCTCCAATGAGCAGTTCTTC CASATSGQASNEQFF
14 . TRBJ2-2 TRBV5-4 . TGTGCCAGCAGCTTAGGGGGACCAGGAGGGGAGCTGTTTTTT CASSLGGPGGELFF
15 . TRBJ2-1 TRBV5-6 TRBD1 TGTGCCAGCAGCTTGGGTTCTCCGGGACAGGGGCTTCAGTTCTTC CASSLGSPGQGLQFF
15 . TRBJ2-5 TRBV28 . TGTGCCAGCAGTTTACCAAAGGCGGGACGGGAGACCCAGTACTTC CASSLPKAGRETQYF
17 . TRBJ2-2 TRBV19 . TGTGCCAGTAGTACCTATGTGAGTCTAACGGGAACCGGGGAGCTGTTTTTT CASSTYVSLTGTGELFF
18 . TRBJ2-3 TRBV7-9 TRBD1 TGTGCCAGCAGCTCTACGATTACAGGGGGGATAGCCACAGATACGCAGTATTTT CASSSTITGGIATDTQYF
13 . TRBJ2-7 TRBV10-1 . TGCGCCAGCAGTGAGTTGAGAAGTGGCGAGCAGTACTTC CASSELRSGEQYF
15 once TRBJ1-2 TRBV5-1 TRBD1 TGCGCCAGCAGCCCGGGACAGGGGGCGCCCTATGGCTACACCTTC CASSPGQGAPYGYTF
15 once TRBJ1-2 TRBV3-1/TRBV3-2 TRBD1 TGTGCCAGCAGCCAAGGGGACAGGGGGCAGTCGGGCTACACCTTC CASSQGDRGQSGYTF
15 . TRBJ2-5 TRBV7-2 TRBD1 TGTGCCAGCAGCAGAGGACAGGTCAATCAAGAGACCCAGTACTTC CASSRGQVNQETQYF
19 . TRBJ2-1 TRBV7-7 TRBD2 TGTGCTAGCAGCTTAGCGGGGGGACTAGCGGGAGAGGGCTACAATGAGCAGTTCTTC CASSLAGGLAGEGYNEQFF
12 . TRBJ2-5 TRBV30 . TGTGCCTGGAGCGGTGGGCAGGAGACCCAGTACTTC CAWSGGQETQYF
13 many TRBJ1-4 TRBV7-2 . TGTGCCAGCAGGTCAGGTGGAAACGAAAAACTGTTTTTT CASRSGGNEKLFF